This TCR beta chain is drawn from a study of blood T cell repertoires in COVID-19. Germline values: CDR1 MNHEY, CDR2 SMNVEV (reference sequence). The CDR3 is 20 amino acids. V gave up 4 bases and J gave up 2 bases; unmatched junction bases: 13. This clone was counted a single time. Per the original methods: From reference gene primer amplification, estimates of nucleated cell counts were derived. Some clones are missing from TCRdb's copy, which holds only in-frame ones; the method was immunoSEQ multiplex PCR. V and J calls and clone size follow that table, whereas D and trimming were derived from the DNA. The sample lists 95,000 to 150,000 clones, 80% occurring once.

This TCR was recovered from a man between 60 and 75 years old with active or convalescent COVID-19. The sequenced material came from peripheral blood. The rearrangement uses TRBV27 and TRBJ2-1, with 14 bases identical to TRBD2. CDR3 amino acids: CASSSTRLAGGPRAYNEQFF. DNA for the CDR3: TGTGCCAGCAGTTCCACTCGACTAGCGGGAGGGCCGCGGGCCTACAATGAGCAGTTCTTC.